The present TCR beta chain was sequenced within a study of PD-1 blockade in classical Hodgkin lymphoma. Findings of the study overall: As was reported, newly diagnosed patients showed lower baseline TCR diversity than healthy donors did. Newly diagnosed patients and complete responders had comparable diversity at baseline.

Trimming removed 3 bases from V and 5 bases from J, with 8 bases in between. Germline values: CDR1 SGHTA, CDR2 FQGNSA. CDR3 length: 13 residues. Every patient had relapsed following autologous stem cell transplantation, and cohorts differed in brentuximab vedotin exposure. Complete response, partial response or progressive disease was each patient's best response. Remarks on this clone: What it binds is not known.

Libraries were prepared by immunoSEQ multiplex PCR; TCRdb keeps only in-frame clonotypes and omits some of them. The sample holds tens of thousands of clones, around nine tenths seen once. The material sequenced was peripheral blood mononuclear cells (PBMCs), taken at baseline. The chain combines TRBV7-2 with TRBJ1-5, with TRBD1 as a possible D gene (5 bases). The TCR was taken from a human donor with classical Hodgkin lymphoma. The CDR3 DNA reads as TGTGCCAGCAGCTTCGACAGCTATCAGCCCCAGCATTTT. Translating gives CASSFDSYQPQHF.